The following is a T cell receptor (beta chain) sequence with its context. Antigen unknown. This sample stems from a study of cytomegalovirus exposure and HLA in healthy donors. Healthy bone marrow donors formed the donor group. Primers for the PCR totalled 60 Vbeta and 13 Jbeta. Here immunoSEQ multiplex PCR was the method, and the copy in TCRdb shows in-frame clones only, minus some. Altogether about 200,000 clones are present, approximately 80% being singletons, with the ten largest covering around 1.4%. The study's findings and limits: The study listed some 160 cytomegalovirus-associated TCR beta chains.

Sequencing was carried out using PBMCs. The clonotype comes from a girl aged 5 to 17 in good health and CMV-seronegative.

CDR3 residues: CASSLAPRGETQYF. DNA of the CDR3: TGTGCCAGCAGCTTGGCCCCGAGGGGGGAGACCCAGTACTTC. The chain joins TRBV7-9 to TRBJ2-5; TRBD1 is a possible D gene (6 bases). Deletions cut 3 bases from V and 5 bases from J, with 13 bases between. The CDR3 spans 14 residues. CDR1 and CDR2 (germline): SEHNR, FQNEAQ (reference sequence).